Listed below are T cell receptor beta chains from one sample, sequenced in a study of T cells in Graves' hyperthyroidism and ophthalmopathy. TCRdb processed the multiplex PCR reads anew with MiXCR; each CDR3 protein has one entry. The sample lists under 650,000 distinct CDR3 sequences, 15% to 20% occurring once. The sequencing input was blood. The receptors stem from a woman in her thirties with Graves' hyperthyroidism. Both conserved end residues are part of each CDR3. The D gene is left open where the match is weak. Not every row has a clone size; where given, it reads once, few, many or a size class.

CDR3: CASSSSGPPDNEQYF
DNA: TGTGCCAGCAGCTCTTCGGGGCCGCCCGACAATGAGCAGTACTTC
size: once
V: TRBV5-5
D: -
J: TRBJ2-7

CDR3: CASSPALADSYNEQFF
DNA: TGTGCCAGCAGTCCTGCCCTAGCGGACTCCTACAATGAGCAGTTCTTC
size: -
V: TRBV28
D: TRBD2
J: TRBJ2-1

CDR3: CASSLWRGYSNQPQHF
DNA: TGTGCCAGCAGTTTATGGCGAGGATATAGCAATCAGCCCCAGCATTTT
size: few
V: TRBV28
D: -
J: TRBJ1-5

CDR3: CASQPPGQGRYHEQFF
DNA: TGTGCCTCCCAACCCCCAGGACAGGGTAGGTACCATGAGCAGTTCTTC
size: many
V: TRBV27
D: TRBD1
J: TRBJ2-1

CDR3: CASSARHSQPQHF
DNA: TGTGCCAGCAGCGCCCGACATAGCCAGCCCCAGCATTTT
size: -
V: TRBV7-8
D: -
J: TRBJ1-5

CDR3: CASSGTSGRASEQFF
DNA: TGTGCCAGCAGCGGAACTAGCGGGAGGGCCTCTGAGCAGTTCTTC
size: -
V: TRBV27
D: TRBD2
J: TRBJ2-1

CDR3: CATSDQGRGPQHF
DNA: TGTGCCACCAGTGACCAGGGTAGAGGACCCCAGCATTTT
size: -
V: TRBV24-1
D: -
J: TRBJ1-5

CDR3: CASRESGGSYEQYF
DNA: TGTGCCAGCAGGGAAAGCGGGGGCTCCTACGAGCAGTACTTC
size: many
V: TRBV28
D: TRBD2
J: TRBJ2-7

CDR3: CASSIGGDTDTQYF
DNA: TGTGCCAGTAGTATTGGCGGGGACACAGATACGCAGTATTTT
size: -
V: TRBV19
D: -
J: TRBJ2-3

CDR3: CASSEAGTSFYGYTF
DNA: TGTGCCAGCAGTGAAGCGGGGACTTCGTTTTATGGCTACACCTTC
size: few
V: TRBV2
D: -
J: TRBJ1-2